A single sample is the source of the 21 T cell receptor beta chains below, sequenced in a study of blood T cell repertoires in COVID-19. Some clones are missing from TCRdb's copy, which holds only in-frame ones; the method was immunoSEQ multiplex PCR. The sample shows 70,000 or so clones, 83% of them seen only once. Sequencing input: peripheral blood. These receptor sequences come from a woman aged 55-69 years with acute or convalescent COVID-19.

The J gene is TRBJ2-3, the V gene TRBV18; 9 bases align to TRBD2. Germline CDR1 is KGHSH and CDR2 is LQKENI. The CDR3 extends over 19 amino acids. Trimming took 0 bases from V and 0 from J; bases not matched to a gene: 10. The CDR3 spells CASSPPRVAGAPSTDTQYF. The CDR3 DNA follows: TGTGCCAGCTCACCACCGAGGGTAGCGGGGGCCCCTAGCACAGATACGCAGTATTTT. Filled out from reference TRBV18 and TRBJ2-3, the complete variable domain reads NAGVMQNPRHLVRRRGQEARLRCSPMKGHSHVYWYRQLPEEGLKFMVYLQKENIIDESGMPKERFSAEFPKEGPSILRIQQVVRGDSAAYFCASSPPRVAGAPSTDTQYFGPGTRLTVL.

This sequence joins TRBV4-2 and TRBJ2-3; 9 nucleotides match TRBD2. J gave up 5 bases and V 1 base, and 4 bases lay outside the gene matches. The CDR3 loop spans 15 amino acids. The germline V gene encodes CDR1 LGHNA and CDR2 YNFKEQ. The CDR3 region is CASSQGLAEGDTQYF. In DNA, the CDR3 is TGTGCCAGCAGCCAAGGACTAGCGGAAGGAGATACGCAGTATTTT.

V is TRBV30 and J is TRBJ1-2; D gene unclear. The V end lost 1 base, the J end lost 8 bases, and 14 bases lay between the germline ends. CDR3 size: 13 residues. Germline CDR1 is GTSNPN and CDR2 is SVGIG (reference sequence). Written as DNA, the CDR3 is TGTGCCTGGAGTGCTTACGGTCGAGAGGGCTACACCTTC. Its protein is CAWSAYGREGYTF.

The chain uses TRBV30 and TRBJ1-4; a weak D match, TRBD1 (5 bases). Germline loops: CDR1 GTSNPN, CDR2 SVGIG (reference sequence). Trimming left V 0 bases short and J 0 bases short, with 14 bases between. There are 17 residues in the CDR3. This chain's CDR3 is CAWSVPGDPATNEKLFF. CDR3 bases: TGTGCCTGGAGTGTACCGGGGGATCCAGCAACTAATGAAAAACTGTTTTTT. The full variable domain, in which reference TRBV30 and TRBJ1-4 provide the parts outside the CDR3, is SQTIHQWPATLVQPVGSPLSLECTVEGTSNPNLYWYRQAAGRGLQLLFYSVGIGQISSEVPQNLSASRPQDRQFILSSKKLLLSDSGFYLCAWSVPGDPATNEKLFFGSGTQLSVL.

The CDR3 bases are TGCAGCGCGGAGGACTTCGTCTCTGGAAACACCATATATTTT. Translating gives CSAEDFVSGNTIYF. The J gene is TRBJ1-3, the V gene TRBV29-1; no clear D gene. This CDR3 region has 14 residues. Trimming pared 7 bases from V and 0 bases from J, leaving 13 bases between. Germline V gives CDR1 SQVTM, CDR2 ANQGSEA.

The chain has TRBV24-1 and TRBJ2-7; D is possibly TRBD2 (5 bases). Looked up from germline, CDR1 is KGHDR and CDR2 is SFDVKD. This CDR3 has 14 residues. The ends were cut back, 4 bases at V and 1 base at J, with 10 bases in the middle. The CDR3 DNA reads as TGTGCCACCAGTGAAGCGACTAATTCCTACGAGCAGTACTTC. Translating gives CATSEATNSYEQYF.

The chain employs TRBV19 and TRBJ1-2; a weak D match, TRBD1 (5 bases). V lost 8 bases, J lost 8 bases, and 12 bases lay in between. In germline, CDR1 is LNHDA, CDR2 SQIVND (reference sequence). The CDR3 is 11 residues long. CDR3 sequence: CASSFRGGYTF. Written as DNA, the CDR3 is TGTGCCAGTTCGTTCCGGGGGGGCTACACCTTC.

This chain links TRBV20-1 with TRBJ2-7; 9 positions agree with TRBD1. CDR3 length equals 15 residues. Germline CDR1 DFQATT, CDR2 SNEGSKA (reference sequence). J gave up 0 bases and V 3 bases, and 6 bases lay outside the gene matches. This CDR3 is CSASSRDRASYEQYF. Here the CDR3 DNA reads TGCAGTGCTAGTAGTCGGGACAGGGCCTCCTACGAGCAGTACTTC.

The chain is built from TRBV9 and TRBJ2-3, with TRBD1 matching over 7 bases. The CDR3 covers 16 residues. The J segment lost 3 bases and the V segment lost 5 bases, leaving 12 bases of the junction unmatched. CDR1 and CDR2 (germline): SGDLS, YYNGEE. DNA of the CDR3: TGTGCCAGCAGTAAGACTACAGGGGTTAGTACAGATACGCAGTATTTT. Amino acid sequence: CASSKTTGVSTDTQYF.

The rearrangement links TRBV6-1 to TRBJ1-2, with TRBD1 identical over 7 bases. Unmatched junction bases numbered 12, after V lost 3 bases and J lost 8 bases. The CDR3 contains 15 residues. Germline CDR1 MNHNS, CDR2 SASEGT. CDR3 nucleotides: TGTGCCAGCAGTGACATTGACAGGGCCCCGAGCGGCTACACCTTC. It specifies CASSDIDRAPSGYTF.

V gene TRBV23-1 combines with J gene TRBJ1-5, with TRBD1 identical over 7 bases. Being an ORF, TRBV23-1 has a function that is uncertain. V shed 3 bases, J shed 0 bases, and the junction held 11 bases outside the gene matches. The CDR3 extends over 18 amino acids. DNA for the CDR3: TGCGCCAGCAGTCATCACGACGGACAGGTACGTAGCAATCAGCCCCAGCATTTT. It encodes CASSHHDGQVRSNQPQHF.

This clone was seen more than once but under ten times. This chain joins TRBV18 and TRBJ1-1; D unclear. CDR3 length: 12 amino acids. The V gene's germline CDR1 is KGHSH and CDR2 LQKENI. Trimming pared 3 bases from V and 4 bases from J, leaving 6 bases between. The CDR3 sequence: CASSPRVTEAFF. In nucleotides, the CDR3 is TGTGCCAGCTCACCTAGAGTCACTGAAGCTTTCTTT.

This clone has a handful of counts. The J gene is TRBJ1-2, the V gene TRBV4-1; D remains ambiguous. The V gene's germline CDR1 is MGHRA and CDR2 YSYEKL. Trimming stripped 2 bases from V and 3 bases from J, with 16 bases between. This CDR3 comprises 16 residues. Here the CDR3 DNA reads TGCGCCAGCAGCCAATCCCTGGGCAACCTTGACTATGGCTACACCTTC. This sequence encodes CASSQSLGNLDYGYTF.

The chain combines TRBV7-6 with TRBJ2-3; 7 positions match TRBD2. This CDR3 is built from 15 residues. Looked up from germline, CDR1 is SGHVS and CDR2 is FNYEAQ. V lost 5 bases and J lost 1; bases outside the gene matches: 6. CDR3 in amino acids: CASSPSAGRTDTQYF. In nucleotides, the CDR3 is TGTGCCAGCAGCCCCTCAGCGGGACGCACAGATACGCAGTATTTT.

The V gene is TRBV30, the J gene TRBJ1-2, with D unclear. Germline V gene data show CDR1 as GTSNPN and CDR2 as SVGIG (reference sequence). V lost 5 bases, J lost 0 bases, and 10 bases lay in between. The CDR3 runs 13 residues. The CDR3 region is CAWSAVANYGYTF. In DNA, the CDR3 is TGTGCCTGGTCTGCTGTAGCTAACTATGGCTACACCTTC.

The chain is built from TRBV7-9 and TRBJ1-4, with D unresolved. The CDR3 has 18 amino acids. Trimming removed 4 bases from V and 6 bases from J, with 24 bases in between. Germline V gives CDR1 SEHNR, CDR2 FQNEAQ (reference sequence). In DNA form, the CDR3 reads TGTGCCAGCAGCTCAAGCGAAACAGCGGTTCTAGATGATGAAAAACTGTTTTTT. It specifies CASSSSETAVLDDEKLFF.

There are a few counts of this clone. The identical CDR3 is also encoded by other nucleotide sequences in the sample. The chain recombines TRBV7-2 with TRBJ2-7, with D perhaps matching TRBD2 (5 bases). The CDR3 covers 12 residues. From germline, CDR1 is SGHTA and CDR2 FQGNSA. V lost 8 bases to trimming and J lost 2 bases, with 10 bases between them. The DNA of the CDR3 is TGTGCCAGCTCGGGGATCCCCTACGAGCAGTACTTC. Translating it yields CASSGIPYEQYF.

V and J are TRBV12-5 and TRBJ1-5; TRBD1 aligns across 8 bases. The junction had 6 bases not matched to a gene; V was cut back by 5 bases and J by 6 bases. Germline lookup yields CDR1 LGHNT and CDR2 FRNRAP. This CDR3 contains 14 residues. The CDR3 nucleotides are TGTGCTAGTGGTGGGGCAGGGACAGGTCAGCCCCAGCATTTT. It specifies CASGGAGTGQPQHF.

The chain couples TRBV24-1 to TRBJ1-2; D is perhaps TRBD1 (6 bases). V shed 5 bases and J shed 0 bases, with 15 bases lying between them. The CDR3 spans 16 residues. CDR1 is KGHDR and CDR2 is SFDVKD in the germline V gene. The CDR3 here is CATSGQDLVTNYGYTF. CDR3 in DNA: TGTGCCACCAGTGGACAGGACCTCGTTACTAACTATGGCTACACCTTC.

V usage is TRBV11-1 and J usage is TRBJ2-7; D remains ambiguous. The V end was cut by 5 bases, the J end by 2 bases, with 16 bases between. The V gene's germline CDR1 is SGHAT and CDR2 FQDESV (reference sequence). The CDR3 loop spans 15 amino acids. The CDR3 reads CASSPLVGLTYEQYF. The CDR3 DNA follows: TGTGCCAGCAGCCCCCTAGTCGGGTTGACCTACGAGCAGTACTTC.

The CDR3 protein is CASSLQWNSPLHF. In DNA form, the CDR3 reads TGTGCCAGCAGCCTACAGTGGAATTCACCCCTCCACTTT. The genes are TRBV14 and TRBJ1-6, with D uncertain. There are 13 residues in the CDR3. Germline V gives CDR1 SGHDN, CDR2 FVKESK. V lost 4 bases to trimming and J lost 7 bases, with 8 bases between them.